One and the same sample provided the 18 T cell receptor beta chains below, sequenced in a study of T cells in women clearing cervical HPV infection. Clones were sequenced by immunoSEQ multiplex PCR, and TCRdb holds only the in-frame ones, with some missing. The clone table shows under 35,000 clones, with the ten largest holding less than 2%. The sample was blood buffy coat. The receptor set was obtained from a woman between 18 and 70 years old with a cervical HPV16 infection that either progressed to CIN3+ or cleared (not recorded which).

With respect to this clone: The read falls 3 residues short of the CDR3 end, and the missing part is taken from the germline J gene. The J gene is TRBJ1-5, the V gene TRBV2; maybe TRBD1 (5 bases). This CDR3 is built from 15 residues. Trimming removed 6 bases from V and 7 bases from J, with 19 bases in between. Germline CDR1 and CDR2: SNHLY and FYNNEI. The CDR3 loop is CASRQQLGVRQPQHF. The CDR3 DNA, read in part, is TGTGCCAGCAGACAGCAATTAGGGGTTCGCCAGCCC.

Comment on this clone: The DNA ends 3 residues before the CDR3 does, and the rest of the CDR3 is filled in from the germline J gene. This chain links TRBV12-5 with TRBJ2-5; D call uncertain. V was cut by 4 bases and J by 3 bases, with 6 bases left in between. Germline V gene lookup returns CDR1 LGHNT and CDR2 FRNRAP. This CDR3 contains 12 residues. CDR3 DNA (partial): TGTGCTAGTGGTTCCACTGAAGAGACC. This encodes CASGSTEET. The full-length CDR3 reads as CASGSTEETQYF.

Concerning this clone: The read ends 3 residues shy of where the CDR3 ends; the end is completed using the germline J gene. V usage is TRBV6-1 and J usage is TRBJ2-4, with a tentative D call TRBD1 (5 bases). Germline CDR1 MNHNS, CDR2 SASEGT. This CDR3 is built from 14 residues. CDR3 region: CASSEAAGNYGQYF. CDR3 bases read: TGTGCCAGCAGTGAGGCCGCAGGGAACTATGGT.

As concerns this clone: The observed sequence ends 3 residues before the CDR3 terminus, with the missing tail filled in from the germline J gene. The V gene is TRBV18, the J gene TRBJ1-2; D is unclear. This CDR3 is 17 amino acids long. The germline V gene has CDR1 KGHSH and CDR2 LQKENI. Incomplete CDR3 DNA: TGTGCCAGCTCAAGGCTAGCGGGAGAGCATATATTTGGTGAC. Translated: CASSRLAGEHIFGD. Given in full, the CDR3 is CASSRLAGEHIFGDYTF.

For this clone: The read terminates 3 residues before the CDR3 end, so the remaining end is supplied by the germline J gene. The chain combines TRBV4-1 with TRBJ2-3; the match to TRBD2 covers 11 bases. Germline assignment: CDR1 MGHRA and CDR2 YSYEKL. V was pared by 1 base and J by 8 bases, with 5 bases of the junction left unmatched. This CDR3 spans 15 amino acids. The CDR3 loop reads CASSQGLAGRGTQYF. Partial CDR3 DNA: TGCGCCAGCAGCCAAGGACTAGCGGGGCGGGGTACG.

On this clone: The CDR3 end falls 3 residues outside the read, so it is completed with the germline J gene. The chain joins TRBV5-1 to TRBJ2-5; 10 bases are a match to TRBD1. Looked up from germline, CDR1 is SGHRS and CDR2 is YFSETQ. There are 15 residues in the CDR3. V lost 3 bases and J lost 3; bases outside the gene matches: 5. CDR3 DNA, as far as it was read: TGCGCCAGCAGCTGGACAGGGGGAGGGGAAGAGACC. Translation gives CASSWTGGGEET. The CDR3 in its entirety is CASSWTGGGEETQYF. The full variable domain, in which reference TRBV5-1 and TRBJ2-5 provide the parts outside the CDR3, is KAGVTQTPRYLIKTRGQQVTLSCSPISGHRSVSWYQQTPGQGLQFLFEYFSETQRNKGNFPGRFSGRQFSNSRSEMNVSTLELGDSALYLCASSWTGGGEETQYFGPGTRLLVL.

Details on this clone: The CDR3 extends 3 residues past the end of the read, so its final part is completed from the germline J gene. This sequence joins TRBV5-1 and TRBJ1-4; D call uncertain. The CDR3 is 14 residues long. Germline CDR1 SGHRS, CDR2 YFSETQ. Partial CDR3 DNA: TGCGCCAGCCGGAGGGTCCGAGAGAATTCACCA. Encoded protein: CASRRVRENSP. The entire CDR3 sequence reads CASRRVRENSPLFF.

CDR3 protein: CASSLEAGGEQYF. The part of the CDR3 DNA that was read is TGCGCCAGCAGTCTTGAGGCGGGTGGCGAG. The chain recombines TRBV5-1 with TRBJ2-7; TRBD2 might be the D (5 bases). The read gets to within 3 residues of the CDR3 end, and the germline J gene fills in the rest. Trimming removed 5 bases at V and 6 bases at J, with 15 bases between. The CDR3 contains 13 residues. The germline V gene encodes CDR1 SGHRS and CDR2 YFSETQ.

In the case of this clone: The read comes to an end 3 residues before the CDR3 does, leaving the germline J gene to fill in the end. The chain is built from TRBV7-8 and TRBJ1-1; D perhaps matches TRBD1 (5 bases). Per the germline V gene, CDR1 is SGHVS and CDR2 is FQNEAQ. The CDR3 contains 16 residues. V was pared by 4 bases and J by 1 base, with 16 bases between. Incomplete CDR3 DNA: TGTGCCAGCAGCTCTCGCGTCAGGGAAAGGAACACTGAA. Its protein product is CASSSRVRERNTE. The whole CDR3 is CASSSRVRERNTEAFF.

Note on this clone: The read terminates 3 residues ahead of where the CDR3 ends, so the germline J gene completes it. V is TRBV7-8 and J is TRBJ2-2; TRBD1 aligns across 8 bases. This CDR3 contains 15 residues. V trimming: 5 bases; J trimming: 7 bases; junction bases outside the gene matches: 9. The V gene's germline CDR1 is SGHVS and CDR2 FQNEAQ. The CDR3 sequence is CASSPSDRGHGELFF. CDR3 DNA (partial): TGTGCCAGCAGCCCGTCCGACAGGGGTCACGGGGAG.

Notes on this clone: The read is 3 residues too short to cover the CDR3 end, so that end is filled in from the germline J gene. The chain recombines TRBV7-9 with TRBJ2-3; 10 bases line up with TRBD1. CDR3 size: 14 residues. Germline V gene sequence: CDR1 SEHNR, CDR2 FQNEAQ (reference sequence). The CDR3 sequence: CASSEDRGGETQYF. CDR3 DNA, as far as it was read: TGTGCCAGCAGCGAGGACAGGGGGGGCGAGACG.

In regard to this clone: The read halts 3 residues ahead of the CDR3 end, with the missing end drawn from the germline J gene. The rearrangement links TRBV6-4 to TRBJ2-3; D unclear. The CDR3 has 14 residues. The germline CDR1 and CDR2 sequences are MRHNA and SNTAGT. The part of the CDR3 DNA that was read is TGTGCCCACAGACCGTTAGGGCAAGATCAGCCG. This codes for CAHRPLGQDQP. In full, the CDR3 reads CAHRPLGQDQPQYF.

As for this clone: Read sequence stops 3 residues before the CDR3 end, and the germline J gene provides the missing end. The chain uses TRBV6-2 or TRBV6-3 and TRBJ2-5, with D possibly matching TRBD1 (6 bases). The CDR3 length is 16 residues. Trimming shortened V by 0 bases and J by 4 bases, and 15 bases separated the two germline ends. CDR1 and CDR2 (germline): MNHEY, SVGEGT. The CDR3 bases that were read are TGTGCCAGCAGTTACTCGCAGAACAGGGTCTTAGAGACC. Protein: CASSYSQNRVLET. The entire CDR3 reads CASSYSQNRVLETQYF.

With respect to this clone: One end of the junction is discordant with germline, which a read error may explain. This CDR3 is CASSLFYDYTF. Incomplete CDR3 DNA: TGTGCCAGCAGCTTATTCTATGAC. J is TRBJ1-2 and V is TRBV7-2; no firm D call. Read sequence stops 3 residues before the CDR3 end, and the germline J gene provides the missing end. Germline loops: CDR1 SGHTA, CDR2 FQGNSA. There are 11 residues in the CDR3.

The CDR3 sequence is CASSPGVGRNTEAFF. The sequenced CDR3 bases are TGCGCCAGCAGCCCCGGGGTCGGGAGGAACACTGAA. This chain joins TRBV5-1 and TRBJ1-1; no clear D gene. Read sequence stops 3 residues before the CDR3 end, and the germline J gene provides the missing end. Germline CDR1 and CDR2: SGHRS and YFSETQ. V was cut by 4 bases and J by 1 base, with 14 bases left in between. CDR3 length: 15 amino acids.

A word on this clone: The read gets to within 3 residues of the CDR3 end, and the germline J gene fills in the rest. The J gene is TRBJ2-7, the V gene TRBV20-1, with TRBD1 as a possible D gene (6 bases). Germline-derived CDR1 and CDR2 are DFQATT and SNEGSKA (reference sequence). CDR3 length equals 14 residues. V was pared by 1 base and J by 5 bases, with 15 bases between. The CDR3 region is CSARGGTGIHEQYF. The DNA read from the CDR3 is TGCAGTGCTAGAGGGGGAACAGGGATACACGAG.

Turning to this clone: The CDR3 is cut off 3 residues early in the read; its end comes from the germline J gene. The V and J genes are TRBV5-6 and TRBJ1-6; D remains unclear. The germline V and J ends were trimmed by 5 bases and 7 bases, with 13 bases remaining between them. The CDR3 contains 14 residues. Looked up from germline, CDR1 is SGHDT and CDR2 is YYEEEE. CDR3 in amino acids: CASRRGEVNSPLHF. The part of the CDR3 DNA that was read is TGTGCCAGCAGACGCGGGGAGGTGAATTCACCC. The full variable domain, its missing parts supplied by reference TRBV5-6 and TRBJ1-6, is DAGVTQSPTHLIKTRGQQVTLRCSPKSGHDTVSWYQQALGQGPQFIFQYYEEEERQRGNFPDRFSGHQFPNYSSELNVNALLLGDSALYLCASRRGEVNSPLHFGNGTRLTVT.

Concerning this clone itself: The read is 3 residues too short to cover the CDR3 end, so that end is filled in from the germline J gene. V and J are TRBV2 and TRBJ1-1, with 11 positions matching TRBD1. V lost 8 bases to trimming and J lost 4 bases; unmatched junction nucleotides: 3. This CDR3 is built from 13 residues. Germline V gene sequence: CDR1 SNHLY, CDR2 FYNNEI. CDR3 amino acids: CASGGTGGTEAFF. CDR3 DNA (partial): TGTGCCAGCGGCGGGACAGGGGGCACTGAA.